These 10 T cell receptor beta chains were all obtained from the same sample, sequenced in a study of blood T cell repertoires in COVID-19. Libraries were prepared by immunoSEQ multiplex PCR; TCRdb keeps only in-frame clonotypes and omits some of them. The sample contains 100,000 to 150,000 clones, approximately 84% of which appear only once. Sequenced sample: peripheral blood. The receptors come from a woman aged 80 or over with acute or convalescent COVID-19.

This clone has a single count. V and J are TRBV29-1 and TRBJ2-1, with 9 bases fitting TRBD1. This CDR3 region has 15 residues. V gave up 5 bases and J gave up 6 bases; unmatched junction bases: 11. Per germline, CDR1 SQVTM and CDR2 ANQGSEA. The CDR3 protein is CSVPRAGTGLNEQFF. CDR3 sequence (DNA): TGCAGCGTTCCACGCGCCGGGACAGGGCTCAATGAGCAGTTCTTC.

The chain is built from TRBV7-2 and TRBJ2-2; 7 nucleotides agree with TRBD2. The V and J ends lost 1 base and 6 bases, in that order; junction bases with no gene match: 8. Per germline, CDR1 SGHTA and CDR2 FQGNSA. There are 16 residues in the CDR3. CDR3: CASSLEGGSVAGELFF. DNA for the CDR3: TGTGCCAGCAGCTTAGAAGGCGGGAGCGTTGCCGGGGAGCTGTTTTTT.

This clone was seen only once. The chain combines TRBV7-8 with TRBJ2-3; 8 bases match TRBD1. V dropped 3 bases and J dropped 5; count of bases not matched to a gene: 1. CDR1 and CDR2 from the germline V gene are SGHVS and FQNEAQ. This CDR3 has 13 residues. CDR3 loop: CASSFGQGDTQYF. CDR3 nucleotide sequence: TGTGCCAGCAGCTTTGGACAGGGAGATACGCAGTATTTT.

V usage is TRBV11-2 and J usage is TRBJ1-1, with D possibly TRBD1 on 6 matching bases. Germline loops: CDR1 SGHAT, CDR2 FQNNGV. This CDR3 region has 14 residues. V dropped 7 bases and J dropped 5 bases, with 17 bases sitting between them. The CDR3 loop is CASNSRWGRTEAFF. The CDR3 DNA sequence: TGTGCCAGCAACTCCCGATGGGGGCGAACTGAAGCTTTCTTT. Full variable domain (rest looked up from reference TRBV11-2 and TRBJ1-1): EAGVAQSPRYKIIEKRQSVAFWCNPISGHATLYWYQQILGQGPKLLIQFQNNGVVDDSQLPKDRFSAERLKGVDSTLKIQPAKLEDSAVYLCASNSRWGRTEAFFGQGTRLTVV.

The V and J genes are TRBV27 and TRBJ1-1, with 12 bases that match TRBD1. The CDR3 sequence is 14 residues long. Trimming took 6 bases from V and 6 from J; bases not matched to a gene: 5. Looked up from germline, CDR1 is MNHEY and CDR2 is SMNVEV (reference sequence). CDR3 sequence (DNA): TGTGCCAGCAGCCGGGACAGGGGGCTCTCTGAAGCTTTCTTT. It encodes CASSRDRGLSEAFF.

In its sample, this clone was seen a few times. The chain links TRBV4-1 to TRBJ1-5, with a tentative D call TRBD1 (6 bases). The CDR3 is made up of 15 amino acids. Germline values: CDR1 MGHRA, CDR2 YSYEKL. V gave up 1 base and J gave up 7 bases, with 14 bases separating them. CDR3 nucleotides: TGCGCCAGCAGCCAAGGCCGGGGGGCGGGACAGCCCCAGCATTTT. It translates to CASSQGRGAGQPQHF.

The rearrangement links TRBV4-3 to TRBJ1-2; 8 bases agree with TRBD1. Trimming removed 3 bases from V and 4 bases from J; junction bases left unmatched: 4. The CDR3 length is 14 residues. Germline V gives CDR1 LGHNA, CDR2 YSLEER. CDR3 nucleotides: TGCGCCAGCAGCCAGACAGGGGTTGCCTATGGCTACACCTTC. Translation: CASSQTGVAYGYTF.

The V and J genes are TRBV5-1 and TRBJ2-3; D uncertain. This CDR3 is 15 amino acids long. Germline loops: CDR1 SGHRS, CDR2 YFSETQ. Trimming took 0 bases from V and 2 from J, leaving 10 bases between them. CDR3 amino acids: CASSLGSSLTDTQYF. The CDR3 DNA follows: TGCGCCAGCAGCTTGGGTAGTAGCCTCACAGATACGCAGTATTTT.

The J gene is TRBJ2-3, the V gene TRBV19, with 7 bases fitting TRBD1. Germline CDR1 and CDR2: LNHDA and SQIVND (reference sequence). J gave up 2 bases and V 3 bases, and 2 bases lay outside the gene matches. CDR3 length: 14 amino acids. The CDR3 bases are TGTGCCAGTAGTATGGGACAGTCCACAGATACGCAGTATTTT. It translates to CASSMGQSTDTQYF.

The chain joins TRBV27 to TRBJ1-6, with D possibly matching TRBD1 (5 bases). V shed 10 bases and J shed 6 bases, with 16 bases lying between them. The CDR3 is 14 residues long. CDR1 and CDR2 from the germline V gene are MNHEY and SMNVEV (reference sequence). CDR3 coding DNA: TGTGCCACCGCGCGTCTGACAGTTAATTCACCCCTCCACTTT. Translation: CATARLTVNSPLHF.